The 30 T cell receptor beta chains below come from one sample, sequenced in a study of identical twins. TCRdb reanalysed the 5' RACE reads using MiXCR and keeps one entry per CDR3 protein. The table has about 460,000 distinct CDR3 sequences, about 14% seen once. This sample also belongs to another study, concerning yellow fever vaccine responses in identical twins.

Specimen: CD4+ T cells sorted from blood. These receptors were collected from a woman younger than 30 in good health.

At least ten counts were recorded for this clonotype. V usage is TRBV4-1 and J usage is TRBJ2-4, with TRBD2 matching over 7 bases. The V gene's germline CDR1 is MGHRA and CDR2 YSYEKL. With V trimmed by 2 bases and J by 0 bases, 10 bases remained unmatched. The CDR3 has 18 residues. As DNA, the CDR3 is TGCGCCAGCAGCCAATCTGGCGGGAGCTCCCTAGCCAAAAACATTCAGTACTTC. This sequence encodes CASSQSGGSSLAKNIQYF.

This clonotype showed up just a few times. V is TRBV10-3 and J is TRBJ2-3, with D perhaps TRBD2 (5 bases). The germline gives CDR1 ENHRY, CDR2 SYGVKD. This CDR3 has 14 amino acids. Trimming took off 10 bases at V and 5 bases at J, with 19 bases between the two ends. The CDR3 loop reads CATLSRLAEDTQYF. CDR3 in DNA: TGTGCCACCCTCTCGAGGCTAGCTGAAGATACGCAGTATTTT.

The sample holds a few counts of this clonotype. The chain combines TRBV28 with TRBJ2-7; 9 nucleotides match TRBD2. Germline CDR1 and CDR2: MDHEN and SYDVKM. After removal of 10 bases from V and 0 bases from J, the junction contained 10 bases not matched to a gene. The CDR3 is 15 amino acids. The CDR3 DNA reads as TGTGCCACATTGCGGGGGGGGAGAAGCTCCTACGAGCAGTACTTC. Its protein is CATLRGGRSSYEQYF.

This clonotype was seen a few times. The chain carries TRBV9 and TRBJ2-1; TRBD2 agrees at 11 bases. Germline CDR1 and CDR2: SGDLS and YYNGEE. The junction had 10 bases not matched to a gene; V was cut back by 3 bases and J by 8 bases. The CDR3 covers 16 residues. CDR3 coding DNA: TGTGCCAGCAGCGCCATAGCGGGGGGGCCGATCGATGAGCAGTTCTTC. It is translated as CASSAIAGGPIDEQFF.

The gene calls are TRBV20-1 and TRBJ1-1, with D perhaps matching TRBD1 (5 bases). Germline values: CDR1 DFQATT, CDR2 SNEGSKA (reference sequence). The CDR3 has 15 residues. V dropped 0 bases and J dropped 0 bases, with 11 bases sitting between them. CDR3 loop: CSARDRAGVNTEAFF. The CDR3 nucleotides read TGCAGTGCTAGAGACAGGGCGGGCGTGAACACTGAAGCTTTCTTT.

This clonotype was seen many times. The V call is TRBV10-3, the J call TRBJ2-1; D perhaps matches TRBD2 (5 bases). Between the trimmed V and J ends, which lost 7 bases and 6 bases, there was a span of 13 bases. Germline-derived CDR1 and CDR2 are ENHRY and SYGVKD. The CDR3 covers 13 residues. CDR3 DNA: TGTGCCATCACCCCACCCGGAGGCAATGAGCAGTTCTTC. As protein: CAITPPGGNEQFF.

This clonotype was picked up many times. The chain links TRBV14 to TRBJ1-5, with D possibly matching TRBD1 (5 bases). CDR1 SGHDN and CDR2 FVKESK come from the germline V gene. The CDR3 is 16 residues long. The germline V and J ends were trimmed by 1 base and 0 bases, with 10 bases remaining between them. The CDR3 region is CASSQVDRNSNQPQHF. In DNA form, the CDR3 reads TGTGCCAGCAGCCAAGTCGACAGAAATAGCAATCAGCCCCAGCATTTT.

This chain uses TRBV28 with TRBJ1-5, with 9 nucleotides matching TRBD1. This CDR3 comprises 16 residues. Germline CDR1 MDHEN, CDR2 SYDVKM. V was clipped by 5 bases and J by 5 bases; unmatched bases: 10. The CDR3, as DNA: TGTGCCAGCAGTCCACCCCGGGACAGGGTTTATCAGCCCCAGCATTTT. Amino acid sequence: CASSPPRDRVYQPQHF.

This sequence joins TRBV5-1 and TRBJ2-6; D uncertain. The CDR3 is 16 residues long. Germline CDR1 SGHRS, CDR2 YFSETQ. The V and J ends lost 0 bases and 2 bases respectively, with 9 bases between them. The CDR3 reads CASSLEPGAGANVLTF. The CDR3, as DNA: TGCGCCAGCAGCTTGGAACCTGGCGCTGGGGCCAACGTCCTGACTTTC.

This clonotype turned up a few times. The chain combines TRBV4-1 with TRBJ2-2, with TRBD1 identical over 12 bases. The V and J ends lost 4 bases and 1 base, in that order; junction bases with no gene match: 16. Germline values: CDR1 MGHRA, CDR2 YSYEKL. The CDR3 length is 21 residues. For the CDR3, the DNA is TGCGCCAGCAGCCTGGGCGGACCGGGACAGGGGGCGATAAAGAACACCGGGGAGCTGTTTTTT. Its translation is CASSLGGPGQGAIKNTGELFF.

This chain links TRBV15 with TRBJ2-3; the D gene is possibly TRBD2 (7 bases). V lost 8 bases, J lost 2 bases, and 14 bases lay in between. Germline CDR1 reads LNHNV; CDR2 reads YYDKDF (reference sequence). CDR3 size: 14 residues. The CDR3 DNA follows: TGTGCCACCCGGGTAGGGGGGGACACAGATACGCAGTATTTT. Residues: CATRVGGDTDTQYF.

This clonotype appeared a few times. CDR3 sequence reads: CAISKLELNSPLHF. CDR3 nucleotide sequence: TGTGCCATCAGCAAATTGGAATTAAATTCACCCCTCCACTTT. V is TRBV10-3 and J is TRBJ1-6; no clear D. V lost 6 bases and J lost 7, with 13 bases in between. Germline CDR1 reads ENHRY; CDR2 reads SYGVKD. The CDR3 totals 14 residues.

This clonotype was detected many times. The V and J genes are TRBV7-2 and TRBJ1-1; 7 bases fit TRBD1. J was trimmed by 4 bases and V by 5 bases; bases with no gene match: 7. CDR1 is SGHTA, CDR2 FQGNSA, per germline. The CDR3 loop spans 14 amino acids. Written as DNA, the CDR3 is TGTGCCAGCAGCGAGCAGGGGGGAGGCACTGAAGCTTTCTTT. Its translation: CASSEQGGGTEAFF.

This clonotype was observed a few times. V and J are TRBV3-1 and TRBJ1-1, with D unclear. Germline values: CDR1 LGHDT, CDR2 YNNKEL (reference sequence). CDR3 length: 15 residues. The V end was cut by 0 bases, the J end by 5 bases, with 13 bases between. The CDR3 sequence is CASSQEGHQGTEAFF. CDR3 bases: TGTGCCAGCAGCCAAGAAGGGCACCAAGGGACTGAAGCTTTCTTT.

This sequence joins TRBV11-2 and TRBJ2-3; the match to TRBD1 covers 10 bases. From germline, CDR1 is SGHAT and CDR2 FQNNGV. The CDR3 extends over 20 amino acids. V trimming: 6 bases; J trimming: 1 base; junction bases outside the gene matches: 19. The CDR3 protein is CASRRRGTGDIDARTDTQYF. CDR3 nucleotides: TGTGCCAGCAGGCGGAGGGGGACAGGGGATATCGATGCCCGCACAGATACGCAGTATTTT.

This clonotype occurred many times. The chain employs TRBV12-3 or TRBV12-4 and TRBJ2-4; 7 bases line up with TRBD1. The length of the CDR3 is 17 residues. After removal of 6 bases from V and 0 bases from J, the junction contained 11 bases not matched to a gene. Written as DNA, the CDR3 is TGTGCCAGCAGAGAAAGACAGGGAACCGAAGCCAAAAACATTCAGTACTTC. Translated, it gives CASRERQGTEAKNIQYF.

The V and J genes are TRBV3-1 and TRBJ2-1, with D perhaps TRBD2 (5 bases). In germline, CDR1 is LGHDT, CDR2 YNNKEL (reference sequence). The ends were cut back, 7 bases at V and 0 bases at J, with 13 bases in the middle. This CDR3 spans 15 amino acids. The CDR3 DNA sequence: TGTGCCAGCACCACGGGGATCGGCTCCTACAATGAGCAGTTCTTC. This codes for CASTTGIGSYNEQFF.

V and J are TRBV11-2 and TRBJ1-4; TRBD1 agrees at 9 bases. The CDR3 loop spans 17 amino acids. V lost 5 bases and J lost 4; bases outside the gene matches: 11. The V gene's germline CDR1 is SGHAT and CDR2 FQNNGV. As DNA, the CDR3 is TGTGCCAGCAGCCGAGGGACAGGGCGTATATTTAATGAAAAACTGTTTTTT. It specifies CASSRGTGRIFNEKLFF.

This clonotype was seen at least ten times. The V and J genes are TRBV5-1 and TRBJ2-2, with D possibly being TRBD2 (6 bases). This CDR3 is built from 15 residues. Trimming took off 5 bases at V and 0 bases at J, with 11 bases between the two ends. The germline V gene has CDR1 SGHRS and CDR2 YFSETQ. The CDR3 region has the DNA TGCGCCAGCAGGGGGGGTACAACGAACACCGGGGAGCTGTTTTTT. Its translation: CASRGGTTNTGELFF.

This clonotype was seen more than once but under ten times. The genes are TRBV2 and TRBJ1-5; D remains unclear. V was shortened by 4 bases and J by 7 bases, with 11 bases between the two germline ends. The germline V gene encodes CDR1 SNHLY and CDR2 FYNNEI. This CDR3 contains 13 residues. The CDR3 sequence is CASSADTRQPQHF. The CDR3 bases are TGTGCCAGCAGTGCCGACACGCGACAGCCCCAGCATTTT. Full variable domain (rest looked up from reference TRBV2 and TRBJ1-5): EPEVTQTPSHQVTQMGQEVILRCVPISNHLYFYWYRQILGQKVEFLVSFYNNEISEKSEIFDDQFSVERPDGSNFTLKIRSTKLEDSAMYFCASSADTRQPQHFGDGTRLSIL.

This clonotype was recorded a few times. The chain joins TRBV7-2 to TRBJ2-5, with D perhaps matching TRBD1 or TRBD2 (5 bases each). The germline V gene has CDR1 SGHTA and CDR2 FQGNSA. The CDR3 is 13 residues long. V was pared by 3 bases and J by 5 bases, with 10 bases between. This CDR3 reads CASSFSRDETQYF. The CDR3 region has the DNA TGTGCCAGCAGCTTCAGTCGGGACGAGACCCAGTACTTC. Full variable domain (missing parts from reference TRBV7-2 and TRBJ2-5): GAGVSQSPSNKVTEKGKDVELRCDPISGHTALYWYRQSLGQGLEFLIYFQGNSAPDKSGLPSDRFSAERTGGSVSTLTIQRTQQEDSAVYLCASSFSRDETQYFGPGTRLLVL.

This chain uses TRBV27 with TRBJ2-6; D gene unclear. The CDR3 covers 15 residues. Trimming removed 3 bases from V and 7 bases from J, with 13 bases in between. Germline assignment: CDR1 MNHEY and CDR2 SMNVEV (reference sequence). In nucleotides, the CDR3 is TGTGCCAGCAGTTTGGTAGGCCCTGTAGCCAACGTCCTGACTTTC. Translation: CASSLVGPVANVLTF.

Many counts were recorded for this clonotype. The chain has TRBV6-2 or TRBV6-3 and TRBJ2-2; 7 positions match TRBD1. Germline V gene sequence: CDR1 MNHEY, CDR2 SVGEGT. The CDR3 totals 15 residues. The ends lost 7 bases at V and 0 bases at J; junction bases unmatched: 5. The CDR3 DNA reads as TGTGCCAGCATCTCACAGGGGACGAACACCGGGGAGCTGTTTTTT. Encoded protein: CASISQGTNTGELFF.

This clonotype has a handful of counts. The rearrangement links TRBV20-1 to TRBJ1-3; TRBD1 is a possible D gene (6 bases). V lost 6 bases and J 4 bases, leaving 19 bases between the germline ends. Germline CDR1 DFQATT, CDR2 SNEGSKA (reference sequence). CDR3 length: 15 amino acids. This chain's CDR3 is CSAALGTQGGNTIYF. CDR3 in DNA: TGCAGTGCAGCCCTGGGAACACAGGGCGGAAACACCATATATTTT.

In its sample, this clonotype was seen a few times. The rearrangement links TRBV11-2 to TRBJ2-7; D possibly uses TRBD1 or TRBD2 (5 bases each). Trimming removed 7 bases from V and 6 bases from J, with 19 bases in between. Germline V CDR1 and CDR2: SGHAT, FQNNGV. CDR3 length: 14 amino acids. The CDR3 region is CASTLGTTTLEQYF. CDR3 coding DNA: TGTGCCAGCACCTTGGGGACCACGACCCTCGAGCAGTACTTC.

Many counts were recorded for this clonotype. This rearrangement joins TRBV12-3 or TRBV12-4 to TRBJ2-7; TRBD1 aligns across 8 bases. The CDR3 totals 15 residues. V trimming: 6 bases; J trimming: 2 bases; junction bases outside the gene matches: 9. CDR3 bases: TGTGCCAGCAGCCTAACAGGGGGAGCAACCTACGAGCAGTACTTC. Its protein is CASSLTGGATYEQYF.

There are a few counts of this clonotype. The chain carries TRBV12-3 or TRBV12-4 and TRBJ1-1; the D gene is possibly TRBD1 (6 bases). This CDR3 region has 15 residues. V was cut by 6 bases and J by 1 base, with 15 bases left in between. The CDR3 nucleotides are TGTGCCAGCAGCCCCGAGACAGGCCGGAACACTGAAGCTTTCTTT. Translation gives CASSPETGRNTEAFF.

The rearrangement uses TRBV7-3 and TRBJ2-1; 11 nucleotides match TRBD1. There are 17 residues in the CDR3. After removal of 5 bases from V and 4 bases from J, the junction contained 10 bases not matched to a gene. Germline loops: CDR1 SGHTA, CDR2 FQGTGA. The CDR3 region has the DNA TGTGCCAGCAGCGCTACCGGGACAGGGGGACCATACAATGAGCAGTTCTTC. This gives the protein CASSATGTGGPYNEQFF.

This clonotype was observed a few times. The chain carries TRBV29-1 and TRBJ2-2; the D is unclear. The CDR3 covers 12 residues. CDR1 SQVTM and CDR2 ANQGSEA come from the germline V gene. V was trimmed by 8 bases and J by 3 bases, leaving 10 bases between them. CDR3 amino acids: CSSNTHTGELFF. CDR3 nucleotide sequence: TGCAGCTCGAACACCCACACCGGGGAGCTGTTTTTT.

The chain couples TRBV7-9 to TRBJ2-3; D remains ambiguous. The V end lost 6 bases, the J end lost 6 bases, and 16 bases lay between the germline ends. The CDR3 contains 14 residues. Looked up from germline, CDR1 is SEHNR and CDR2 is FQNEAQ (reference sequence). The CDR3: CASRDDSSGDTQYF. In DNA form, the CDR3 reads TGTGCCAGCAGGGACGACTCCTCCGGCGATACGCAGTATTTT. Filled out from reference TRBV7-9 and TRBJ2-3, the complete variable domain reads DTGVSQNPRHKITKRGQNVTFRCDPISEHNRLYWYRQTLGQGPEFLTYFQNEAQLEKSRLLSDRFSAERPKGSFSTLEIQRTEQGDSAMYLCASRDDSSGDTQYFGPGTRLTVL.